This T cell receptor beta chain was recovered during a study of T cell clonality in common variable immunodeficiency. CDR3 length: 11 residues. Germline lookup yields CDR1 GTSNPN and CDR2 SVGIG (reference sequence). Broader study findings: Fewer TCRbeta clones were shared among CVID subjects than controls. CVID subjects showed higher TCRbeta clonality than healthy controls. In common variable immunodeficiency, TCR beta chains reportedly carried fewer deletions and N-nucleotide insertions.

Generated by immunoSEQ multiplex PCR, the TCRdb table keeps only in-frame clones and is missing some. Singletons are absent from the sample, which has about 32,000 clones. In this sample, this clone turned up a few times. Antigen unknown. The CDR3 end lies 3 residues beyond the end of the read and is filled in from the germline J gene. The sample was peripheral blood mononuclear cells. The chain joins TRBV30 to TRBJ2-4; 7 nucleotides line up with TRBD2. This TCR was sampled from a person aged 18-69 years in good health. The CDR3 DNA, read in part, is TGTGCCTGGAGTTGGCAGCGGGGT. This sequence encodes CAWSWQRG. The complete CDR3 reads CAWSWQRGQYF.